The 31 T cell receptor beta chains below were found in one sample sequenced in a study of cytomegalovirus exposure and HLA in healthy donors. PCR involved 60 Vbeta and 13 Jbeta primers. Some clones are missing from TCRdb's copy, which holds only in-frame ones; the method was immunoSEQ multiplex PCR. The data show 55,000 to 80,000 clones, 60% to 75% seen once. Material for sequencing was PBMCs. The receptors originated from a man aged 40-50 years in good health and CMV-seropositive.

Turning to this clone: One end of the junction does not line up with germline, which may come from a read error. This chain connects TRBV6-6 to TRBJ1-5, with TRBD1 matching 8 bases. Germline loops: CDR1 MNHNY, CDR2 SVGAGI (reference sequence). This CDR3 spans 14 amino acids. The CDR3 protein is CASSLTGVHQLQHF. Here the CDR3 DNA reads TGTGCCAGCAGTCTGACAGGGGTCCATCAGCTCCAGCATTTT.

The genes are TRBV29-1 and TRBJ2-3, with 14 bases that match TRBD2. J was trimmed by 5 bases and V by 4 bases; bases with no gene match: 2. Germline CDR1 SQVTM, CDR2 ANQGSEA. This CDR3 is built from 14 residues. CDR3 protein: CSVGLAGGIDTQYF. CDR3 nucleotide sequence: TGCAGCGTTGGACTAGCGGGGGGGATAGATACGCAGTATTTT.

The chain carries TRBV5-1 and TRBJ2-5; 10 bases align to TRBD1. Germline V gives CDR1 SGHRS, CDR2 YFSETQ. V was pared by 2 bases and J by 4 bases, with 2 bases of the junction left unmatched. CDR3 length: 14 residues. The CDR3 protein is CASSLGTGVETQYF. The CDR3 DNA is TGCGCCAGCAGCTTAGGGACAGGGGTAGAGACCCAGTACTTC.

V gene TRBV7-2 combines with J gene TRBJ1-4, with 11 bases fitting TRBD1. J lost 7 bases, V lost 5 bases, and 6 bases had no gene match. Germline lookup yields CDR1 SGHTA and CDR2 FQGNSA. The CDR3 is 15 amino acids. This CDR3 reads CASSPGQGGIEKLFF. For the CDR3, the DNA is TGTGCCAGCAGCCCGGGACAGGGGGGTATTGAAAAACTGTTTTTT.

The V call is TRBV6-4, the J call TRBJ1-6; 10 bases map to TRBD1. CDR3 size: 15 residues. CDR1 and CDR2 from the germline V gene are MRHNA and SNTAGT. The J segment lost 9 bases and the V segment lost 4 bases, leaving 6 bases of the junction unmatched. The CDR3 DNA sequence: TGTGCCAGCAGTGCCCGGGACAGGGGTGGTTCACCCCTCCACTTT. Translated, it gives CASSARDRGGSPLHF.

The chain is built from TRBV19 and TRBJ1-1, with a possible D match to TRBD1 (5 bases). The CDR3 has 15 residues. Trimming stripped 4 bases from V and 4 bases from J, with 16 bases between. Germline loops: CDR1 LNHDA, CDR2 SQIVND (reference sequence). The CDR3 DNA sequence: TGTGCCAGTAGTACCCTAAGGCAAAGGGGCACTGAAGCTTTCTTT. Its translation: CASSTLRQRGTEAFF.

This chain links TRBV9 with TRBJ2-2; the match to TRBD2 covers 10 bases. The CDR3 length is 17 residues. Germline V gives CDR1 SGDLS, CDR2 YYNGEE. Trimming took 0 bases from V and 2 from J; bases not matched to a gene: 4. The DNA for the CDR3 is TGTGCCAGCAGCGTAGTAGCTAGCGGGGGTAACACCGGGGAGCTGTTTTTT. Translation gives CASSVVASGGNTGELFF.

The gene calls are TRBV5-4 and TRBJ2-7; possible D gene TRBD2, 6 bases. The CDR3 has 13 amino acids. The germline V and J ends were trimmed by 4 bases and 2 bases, with 10 bases remaining between them. In germline, CDR1 is SGHNT, CDR2 YYREEE (reference sequence). In DNA form, the CDR3 reads TGTGCCAGCAGCAGGGGACTCGCCTACGAGCAGTACTTC. This translates into CASSRGLAYEQYF. Based on the CDR3 plus reference TRBV5-4 and TRBJ2-7, the full variable domain is ETGVTQSPTHLIKTRGQQVTLRCSSQSGHNTVSWYQQALGQGPQFIFQYYREEENGRGNFPPRFSGLQFPNYSSELNVNALELDDSALYLCASSRGLAYEQYFGPGTRLTVT.

V gene TRBV4-2 combines with J gene TRBJ1-3; the D is unclear. The CDR3 length is 13 residues. Trimming cost V 2 bases and J 12 bases, with 14 bases left between them. CDR1 is LGHNA and CDR2 is YNFKEQ in the germline V gene. The CDR3 DNA sequence: TGTGCCAGCAGCCAATATTTTGAGGTCGACATATATTTT. Translated, it gives CASSQYFEVDIYF.

The CDR3 here is CASSLAWNTEAFF. The CDR3 bases are TGCGCCAGCAGCTTGGCGTGGAACACTGAAGCTTTCTTT. The chain carries TRBV5-1 and TRBJ1-1; D uncertain. With 0 bases removed from V and 1 base from J, the gap between germline ends came to 4 bases. The CDR3 loop spans 13 amino acids. Germline V lookup: CDR1 SGHRS, CDR2 YFSETQ.

V and J are TRBV6-4 and TRBJ2-5; D not certain. TRBJ2-7 matches the DNA end more closely, so the J call is doubtful. From germline, CDR1 is MRHNA and CDR2 SNTAGT. The CDR3 consists of 15 residues. The CDR3 nucleotides are TGTGCCAGCACAAGATCGAAGTGGCAGGCCTACGAGCAGTACTTC. Residues: CASTRSKWQAYEQYF.

This clone was observed a few times. V and J are TRBV18 and TRBJ2-1, with D possibly being TRBD2 (6 bases). CDR1 is KGHSH, CDR2 LQKENI, per germline. The germline V and J ends were trimmed by 3 bases and 6 bases, with 15 bases remaining between them. This CDR3 spans 15 amino acids. As DNA, the CDR3 is TGTGCCAGCTCACCTGGGGGGATGATGGGCAATGAGCAGTTCTTC. It specifies CASSPGGMMGNEQFF.

On this clone itself: Sequence at one end of the junction differs from germline and may be a read error. This rearrangement joins TRBV7-7 to TRBJ2-5; TRBD1 matches at 8 bases. This CDR3 region has 15 residues. Germline lookup yields CDR1 SSHAT and CDR2 FNYEAQ (reference sequence). CDR3 in DNA: TGTGCTAGCAGCAATGGACAGGGAGGACAAGAGACCCAGTACTTC. Translated: CASSNGQGGQETQYF.

This chain connects TRBV5-1 to TRBJ1-1, with D possibly matching TRBD1 (5 bases). This CDR3 contains 14 residues. From germline, CDR1 is SGHRS and CDR2 YFSETQ. Trimming stripped 2 bases from V and 1 base from J, with 9 bases between. The CDR3 here is CASSLQVTNTEAFF. In DNA form, the CDR3 reads TGCGCCAGCAGCTTACAGGTAACGAACACTGAAGCTTTCTTT.

In this sample, this clone turned up a few times. The chain recombines TRBV6-1 with TRBJ1-3; the D is unclear. CDR3 length equals 15 residues. V dropped 3 bases and J dropped 0 bases, with 9 bases sitting between them. Germline V CDR1 and CDR2: MNHNS, SASEGT. The CDR3 bases are TGTGCCAGCAGTGACGGTCTGAACTCTGGAAACACCATATATTTT. Translating it yields CASSDGLNSGNTIYF.

The V and J genes are TRBV5-4 and TRBJ2-1, with 7 bases aligning to TRBD2. The trim removed 6 bases at V and 7 bases at J, leaving 4 bases unmatched. Germline loops: CDR1 SGHNT, CDR2 YYREEE (reference sequence). The CDR3 loop spans 12 amino acids. This CDR3 is CASMGTKNEQFF. The CDR3 DNA reads TGTGCCAGCATGGGGACTAAAAATGAGCAGTTCTTC.

For this clone: Other DNA sequences within the sample encode an identical CDR3. The CDR3 sequence is CASSQRRRGAYEQYF. CDR3 nucleotide sequence: TGTGCCAGTAGCCAGAGGCGCAGGGGGGCATACGAGCAGTACTTC. J is TRBJ2-7 and V is TRBV11-3; TRBD1 might be the D (7 bases). This CDR3 region has 15 residues. V lost 9 bases, J lost 4 bases, and 22 bases lay in between. The V gene's germline CDR1 is SGHNT and CDR2 YENEEA.

Details on this clone: Other nucleotide sequences from this sample produce the same CDR3. The V and J genes are TRBV25-1 and TRBJ1-6; no clear D gene. The V gene lost 1 base and the J gene lost 8 bases, with 15 bases spanning the gap. Germline V gene data show CDR1 as MGHDK and CDR2 as SYGVNS. The CDR3 is 16 residues long. The chain's CDR3 is CASSELRALPDSPLHF. DNA for the CDR3: TGTGCCAGCAGTGAATTGCGGGCCTTACCCGATTCACCCCTCCACTTT.

This chain joins TRBV5-4 and TRBJ2-1, with D possibly being TRBD1 (5 bases). Germline V lookup: CDR1 SGHNT, CDR2 YYREEE (reference sequence). The germline V and J ends were trimmed by 3 bases and 8 bases, with 18 bases remaining between them. CDR3 length: 15 residues. The CDR3, as DNA: TGTGCCAGCAGCTCGCCAGAGCACAGGACCCATGAGCAGTTCTTC. Translated: CASSSPEHRTHEQFF.

Only one count was recorded for this clone. The V gene is TRBV5-1, the J gene TRBJ1-6; 10 positions match TRBD1. This CDR3 has 15 residues. Germline V gene data show CDR1 as SGHRS and CDR2 as YFSETQ. Losses at the gene ends were 3 bases for V and 6 bases for J; bases not matched to a gene: 3. In DNA, the CDR3 is TGCGCCAGCAGCTCGGGACAGGGGATTAATTCACCCCTCCACTTT. It encodes CASSSGQGINSPLHF.

The table lists this clone with a count of one. J is TRBJ1-6 and V is TRBV28, with D perhaps TRBD1 (5 bases). CDR3 length: 14 residues. Looked up from germline, CDR1 is MDHEN and CDR2 is SYDVKM. Trimming took off 10 bases at V and 0 bases at J, with 10 bases between the two ends. The CDR3 loop reads CATHQGSYNSPLHF. The CDR3 DNA reads TGTGCCACCCATCAGGGCTCCTATAATTCACCCCTCCACTTT.

The CDR3 nucleotides are TGCAGCGTTCCCGGGAGGGTTGAGCAGTTCTTC. Translation gives CSVPGRVEQFF. This chain joins TRBV29-1 and TRBJ2-1, with 8 bases aligning to TRBD2. This CDR3 comprises 11 residues. J lost 9 bases, V lost 5 bases, and 3 bases had no gene match. CDR1 SQVTM and CDR2 ANQGSEA come from the germline V gene.

This clone was observed a single time. This chain links TRBV4-1 with TRBJ2-5, with 7 positions matching TRBD2. The germline V gene encodes CDR1 MGHRA and CDR2 YSYEKL. V shed 1 base, J shed 5 bases, and the junction held 4 bases outside the gene matches. CDR3 length equals 14 residues. CDR3 loop: CASSQAGGWETQYF. The CDR3, as DNA: TGCGCCAGCAGCCAAGCGGGGGGTTGGGAGACCCAGTACTTC.

This clone occurred a few times. The junction departs from germline at one end; a sequencing error may be responsible. The CDR3, as DNA: TGTGCCAGCAGTCCACAGGTGTCCAATGAGCCCCAGCATTTT. Amino acids: CASSPQVSNEPQHF. V usage is TRBV27 and J usage is TRBJ1-5; TRBD1 might be the D (5 bases). The CDR3 loop spans 14 amino acids. Germline V CDR1 and CDR2: MNHEY, SMNVEV (reference sequence).

This chain uses TRBV5-1 with TRBJ2-7, with TRBD2 matching 16 bases. The V gene end was trimmed by 3 bases and the J gene end by 2 bases; junction bases not matched to a gene: 5. Germline V lookup: CDR1 SGHRS, CDR2 YFSETQ. This CDR3 has 17 residues. Here the CDR3 DNA reads TGCGCCAGCAGCTCCCCGGGACTAGCGGGGGGGCCCTACGAGCAGTACTTC. It is translated as CASSSPGLAGGPYEQYF.

The V call is TRBV4-2, the J call TRBJ1-5; the D gene is possibly TRBD1 (5 bases). Trimming took off 2 bases at V and 7 bases at J, with 24 bases between the two ends. The CDR3 sequence is 18 residues long. The germline gives CDR1 LGHNA, CDR2 YNFKEQ. In nucleotides, the CDR3 is TGTGCCAGCAGCCAACGGCAGACTTTGGGGGGGTCGAGACAGCCCCAGCATTTT. Translation: CASSQRQTLGGSRQPQHF.

Only a few counts were recorded for this clone. The chain couples TRBV7-9 to TRBJ1-1; no firm D call. Germline-derived CDR1 and CDR2 are SEHNR and FQNEAQ (reference sequence). The CDR3 totals 12 residues. Trimming stripped 5 bases from V and 6 bases from J, with 10 bases between. CDR3 sequence (DNA): TGTGCCAGCAGCCTTACTAAGCCTGAAGCTTTCTTT. Translating gives CASSLTKPEAFF.

The chain combines TRBV29-1 with TRBJ1-1; tentative D call: TRBD1 (6 bases). The CDR3 is made up of 15 amino acids. In germline, CDR1 is SQVTM, CDR2 ANQGSEA. The V end was cut by 6 bases, the J end by 0 bases, with 17 bases between. The CDR3 sequence: CSVAQGGGLNTEAFF. The CDR3 nucleotides are TGCAGCGTGGCCCAGGGAGGGGGTTTGAACACTGAAGCTTTCTTT.

The J gene is TRBJ1-4, the V gene TRBV30, with a tentative D call TRBD1 (6 bases). Trimming stripped 1 base from V and 4 bases from J, with 13 bases between. Germline V gives CDR1 GTSNPN, CDR2 SVGIG (reference sequence). The CDR3 extends over 15 amino acids. CDR3 in DNA: TGTGCCTGGAGTGATCAGGGGCGCGGTAATGAAAAACTGTTTTTT. Amino acid sequence: CAWSDQGRGNEKLFF.

The chain is built from TRBV12-5 and TRBJ1-3; weak D call: TRBD1 (5 bases). V was clipped by 2 bases and J by 0 bases, with 23 bases between them. The CDR3 has 20 residues. The germline V gene encodes CDR1 LGHNT and CDR2 FRNRAP. CDR3: CASGLYPRGVQRTSGNTIYF. The CDR3 DNA reads TGTGCTAGTGGTTTGTACCCCCGGGGGGTTCAGAGAACCTCTGGAAACACCATATATTTT.

This chain links TRBV14 with TRBJ1-1, with D unclear. The CDR3 loop spans 16 amino acids. In germline, CDR1 is SGHDN, CDR2 FVKESK. Trimming cost V 0 bases and J 0 bases, with 11 bases left between them. The CDR3 DNA is TGTGCCAGCAGCCAAGATGTTTATCTGTTGAACACTGAAGCTTTCTTT. It yields the protein CASSQDVYLLNTEAFF. The full variable domain, with the rest looked up from reference TRBV14 and TRBJ1-1, is EAGVTQFPSHSVIEKGQTVTLRCDPISGHDNLYWYRRVMGKEIKFLLHFVKESKQDESGMPNNRFLAERTGGTYSTLKVQPAELEDSGVYFCASSQDVYLLNTEAFFGQGTRLTVV.